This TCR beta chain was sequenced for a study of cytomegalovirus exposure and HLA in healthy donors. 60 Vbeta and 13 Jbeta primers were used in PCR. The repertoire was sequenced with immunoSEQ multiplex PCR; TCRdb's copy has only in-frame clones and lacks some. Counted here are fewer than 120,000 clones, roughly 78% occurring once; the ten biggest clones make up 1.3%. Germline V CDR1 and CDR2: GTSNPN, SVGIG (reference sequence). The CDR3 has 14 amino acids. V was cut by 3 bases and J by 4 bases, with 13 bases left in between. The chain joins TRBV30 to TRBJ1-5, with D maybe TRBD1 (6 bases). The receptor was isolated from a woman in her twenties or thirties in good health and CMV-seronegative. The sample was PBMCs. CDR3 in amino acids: CAWSAGTPNQPQHF. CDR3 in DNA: TGTGCCTGGAGCGCCGGGACACCTAATCAGCCCCAGCATTTT. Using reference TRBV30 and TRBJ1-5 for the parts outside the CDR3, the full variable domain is SQTIHQWPATLVQPVGSPLSLECTVEGTSNPNLYWYRQAAGRGLQLLFYSVGIGQISSEVPQNLSASRPQDRQFILSSKKLLLSDSGFYLCAWSAGTPNQPQHFGDGTRLSIL.